This T cell receptor (beta chain) was documented in a study of T cell responses to AZD1222 COVID-19 vaccine. Findings and caveats of the study: It was only after the peak T cell response that any repertoires were sampled.

Germline CDR1 is SGHVS and CDR2 is FNYEAQ. Trimming took 6 bases from V and 3 from J; bases not matched to a gene: 8. This CDR3 comprises 15 residues. A remark on this clone: Its antigen is currently unknown.

Clones were sequenced by immunoSEQ multiplex PCR, and TCRdb holds only the in-frame ones, with some missing. The top ten clones hold 4.4% of a sample with roughly 120,000 clones, about 90% of them seen once. The chain has TRBV7-6 and TRBJ2-5; 9 nucleotides align to TRBD1. The receptor was derived from an adult in good health. Source: peripheral blood, taken on day 0 of AZD1222 vaccination. The CDR3: CASSYQTGGKETQYF. CDR3 DNA: TGTGCCAGCAGTTACCAGACAGGGGGGAAAGAGACCCAGTACTTC.